Listed below are T cell receptor beta chains from one sample, sequenced in a study of OX40 agonist ivuxolimab in advanced cancers. Some clones are missing from TCRdb's copy, which holds only in-frame ones; the method was immunoSEQ multiplex PCR. The sample holds roughly 16,000 clones, roughly 84% seen once. The sample here was CD4+ or CD8+ T cells sorted from blood, taken in a trial of the OX40 agonist ivuxolimab. The receptors were sampled from an adult with an advanced solid tumor such as melanoma, head and neck, liver or kidney cancer. Both conserved end residues are part of each CDR3. D genes are given only for firm matches. Size values are once, few and many counts, or a class for expanded clones, and some rows have none.

clone size,J gene,V gene,D gene,CDR3 DNA,CDR3 protein
-,TRBJ1-2,TRBV19,-,TGTGCCAGTCTGGCGGGGGACTGGGGCTACACCTTC,CASLAGDWGYTF
few,TRBJ1-2,TRBV7-9,-,TGTGCCAGCAGCTCAGCCGGGAGTGCCACCTTC,CASSSAGSATF
-,TRBJ2-7,TRBV29-1,-,TGCAGCGTTGAAGAACGGGACTCCCTTACCTACGAGCAGTACTTC,CSVEERDSLTYEQYF
-,TRBJ2-5,TRBV7-7,TRBD1,TGTGCCAGCAGCTTATTTTGGCAATCGGGGACAGGGGGCGTTGGTAAGACCCAGTACTTC,CASSLFWQSGTGGVGKTQYF
-,TRBJ1-3,TRBV5-1,-,TGCGCCAGCAGCTTGGCGGGGCACCACTCTGGAAACACCATATATTTT,CASSLAGHHSGNTIYF
medium-sized,TRBJ2-7,TRBV28,-,TGTGCCAGCAGTCGCGTGGGGGACTCCTACGAGCAGTACTTC,CASSRVGDSYEQYF
-,TRBJ2-7,TRBV29-1,TRBD1,TGCAGCGTTTACGGGACAGGGAGCTCCTACGAGCAGTACTTC,CSVYGTGSSYEQYF
-,TRBJ1-4,TRBV19,-,TGTGCCAGCGGGGCCAGGCAGGATGAAAAACTGTTTTTT,CASGARQDEKLFF
-,TRBJ1-4,TRBV11-3,TRBD1,TGTGCCAGCAGCTTAGAAGCAGGGGGCGGGGAAAAACTGTTTTTT,CASSLEAGGGEKLFF
-,TRBJ2-7,TRBV5-5,TRBD1,TGTGCCAGCAGCCCGGGACAGGTCTTTACCTACGAGCAGTACTTC,CASSPGQVFTYEQYF
-,TRBJ2-2,TRBV7-2,TRBD1,TGTGCCAGCAGCCCGGGACAGGCGCACACCGGGGAGCTGTTTTTT,CASSPGQAHTGELFF
-,TRBJ2-1,TRBV5-6,TRBD2,TGTGCCAGCAGCTCCGGGACTACCTCCTACAATGAGCAGTTCTTC,CASSSGTTSYNEQFF
-,TRBJ2-2,TRBV10-3,TRBD2,TGTGCCATCAGTGAACTAGCGGGGGGGCTCAGCACCGGGGAGCTGTTTTTT,CAISELAGGLSTGELFF
-,TRBJ2-3,TRBV6-1,TRBD1,TGTGCCAGCCCGGGACAGGGGTACACAGATACGCAGTATTTT,CASPGQGYTDTQYF
-,TRBJ2-1,TRBV25-1,TRBD2,TGTGCCAGCAGCCGGCTCGACGGGGGGGCGAATGAGCAGTTCTTC,CASSRLDGGANEQFF
-,TRBJ2-5,TRBV9,TRBD2,TGTGCCAGCAGCGTAGGTGGAGCGGGGGGGCTTGGGCAAGAGACCCAGTACTTC,CASSVGGAGGLGQETQYF
-,TRBJ2-7,TRBV7-2,TRBD2,TGTGCCAGCAGCTTAGATAGACTAGCGGGGTTCGAGCAGTACTTC,CASSLDRLAGFEQYF
-,TRBJ1-5,TRBV6-5,-,TGTGCCAGCAGGAAGGCGGGGTTCAATCAGCCCCAGCATTTT,CASRKAGFNQPQHF
-,TRBJ1-3,TRBV10-3,TRBD1,TGTGCCCACGAGGACAGGGGGCGCGGGGGAAACACCATATATTTT,CAHEDRGRGGNTIYF
-,TRBJ2-7,TRBV4-1,-,TGCGCCAGCAGCCAAGAAGTTAAACGGATGCCTGGGGAGCAGTACTTC,CASSQEVKRMPGEQYF
-,TRBJ1-1,TRBV11-3,TRBD1,TGTGCCAGCAGCCGAACAGGGGATTCATTAGCTTTCTTT,CASSRTGDSLAFF
-,TRBJ1-4,TRBV27,-,TGTGCCAGCAGTTTATTCAGGACAGCGATTTTTGAAAAACTGTTTTTT,CASSLFRTAIFEKLFF
-,TRBJ2-3,TRBV10-1,-,TGCGCCAGCAGTGATAGGGTTAGCACAGATACGCAGTATTTT,CASSDRVSTDTQYF
-,TRBJ2-7,TRBV10-3,TRBD1,TGTGCCATCAGTGATTCGACAGGGGCATACTCCTACGAGCAGTACTTC,CAISDSTGAYSYEQYF
-,TRBJ1-1,TRBV2,-,TGTGCCAGCAGCGGGACGGACGACACTGAAGCTTTCTTT,CASSGTDDTEAFF
-,TRBJ1-6,TRBV6-1,TRBD1,TGTGCCAGTTTGGGACAGATTAATTCACCCCTCCACTTT,CASLGQINSPLHF
-,TRBJ2-3,TRBV28,TRBD1,TGTGCCAGCAGTTTCTCCTGGGACAGGGAGGGGCCAGATACGCAGTATTTT,CASSFSWDREGPDTQYF
-,TRBJ1-5,TRBV18,-,TGTGCCAGCTCAACGGAGGATCAGCCCCAGCATTTT,CASSTEDQPQHF
-,TRBJ2-1,TRBV11-2,TRBD1,TGTGCCAGCAGCTTCGGACAGGGGCCGATCAATGAGCAGTTCTTC,CASSFGQGPINEQFF
-,TRBJ2-7,TRBV27,-,TGTGCCAGCAGCAAGACGGTGGCGATTGGCGAGCAGTACTTC,CASSKTVAIGEQYF
-,TRBJ2-1,TRBV9,-,TGTGCCAGCAGTTTTAGCAGTGAGCAGTTCTTC,CASSFSSEQFF
-,TRBJ2-3,TRBV15,-,TGTGCCGTCCCCGGCCGCTCGACAGATACGCAGTATTTT,CAVPGRSTDTQYF
-,TRBJ1-2,TRBV4-1,-,TGCGCCAGCAGCCAAGATCTCGTTCCTGAAGCTAACTATGGCTACACCTTC,CASSQDLVPEANYGYTF
-,TRBJ2-6,TRBV5-8,TRBD1,TGTGCCAGCAGCTTGGGGGGCCGGGACAGGGTACTCTCTGGGGCCAACGTCCTGACTTTC,CASSLGGRDRVLSGANVLTF
-,TRBJ2-2,TRBV2,-,TGTGCCAGCAGTGAATGGGGGGCCGGCACCGGGGAGCTGTTTTTT,CASSEWGAGTGELFF
-,TRBJ2-3,TRBV5-1,TRBD2,TGCGCCAGCAGCTTTGGGACTAGCGCTACAGATACGCAGTATTTT,CASSFGTSATDTQYF
-,TRBJ1-2,TRBV4-1,-,TGCGCCAGCAGCCACCGCGGGACTGCTGACTATGGCTACACCTTC,CASSHRGTADYGYTF
-,TRBJ2-5,TRBV30,TRBD1,TGTGCCTGGAGTGTTTTGCAGGGGGCCGAGACCCAGTACTTC,CAWSVLQGAETQYF
-,TRBJ1-1,TRBV19,-,TGTGCCAGTCGGCGGGGAAGCACTGAAGCTTTCTTT,CASRRGSTEAFF
-,TRBJ2-7,TRBV12-5,-,TGTGCTAGTGGTTTCTCTCTCGCACCCGCGAGCTCCTACGAGCAGTACTTC,CASGFSLAPASSYEQYF
-,TRBJ1-2,TRBV19,-,TGTGCCAGTAGTACAGGGGTGCTGGTTGATGGCTACACCTTC,CASSTGVLVDGYTF
-,TRBJ1-2,TRBV5-6,TRBD1,TGTGCCAGCAGCCCCGGGACAGGGGCTTATGGCTACACCTTC,CASSPGTGAYGYTF